This T cell receptor beta chain was recovered during a study of blood T cell repertoires in COVID-19. As for the study in general: Nucleic acid was either cDNA or gDNA, and it came from T cells, B-cell-depleted T cells, or PBMCs.

The length of the CDR3 is 15 residues. The V and J ends lost 0 bases and 3 bases respectively, with 8 bases between them. Germline V lookup: CDR1 LGHNA, CDR2 YSLEER. As processed by the authors: Estimated nucleated cell counts came from reference gene primer amplification. Libraries were prepared by immunoSEQ multiplex PCR; TCRdb keeps only in-frame clonotypes and omits some of them. V, J and clone size are those of that table, while D and trimming were read from the DNA. The sample shows about 440,000 clones, nearly 90% of them seen only once. Enrolled through a virtual design, the participants were between roughly 18 and 90 years of age and came from approximately 25 US areas. Membership in each cohort depended on participant-reported clinical history.

The sample taken for sequencing was PBMCs or T cells enriched from blood (not recorded which). The source is a woman under 30 with acute COVID-19. The V call is TRBV4-3, the J call TRBJ2-2; D call uncertain. The CDR3 region has the DNA TGCGCCAGCAGCCAAGATCCAGGCTACACCGGGGAGCTGTTTTTT. Its translation: CASSQDPGYTGELFF.